The 9 T cell receptor beta chains presented below share a single source sample, sequenced in a study of T cell responses to AZD1222 COVID-19 vaccine. Profiled with immunoSEQ multiplex PCR; TCRdb holds only in-frame clones, not every one. The table records about 140,000 clones, approximately 90% of them present only once. This material consisted of peripheral blood, taken 28 days after the second AZD1222 dose. The receptors were gathered from an adult who received the AZD1222 COVID-19 vaccine.

This sequence joins TRBV5-1 and TRBJ1-1, with D possibly being TRBD1 (5 bases). The V gene's germline CDR1 is SGHRS and CDR2 YFSETQ. The CDR3 totals 13 residues. V lost 0 bases, J lost 4 bases, and 7 bases lay in between. The CDR3 here is CASSLGQFTEAFF. CDR3 DNA: TGCGCCAGCAGCTTGGGACAGTTCACTGAAGCTTTCTTT.

The genes are TRBV3-1 (or the pseudogene TRBV3-2) and TRBJ2-3; 9 bases match TRBD2. The J segment lost 6 bases and the V segment lost 4 bases, leaving 5 bases of the junction unmatched. Germline V gene data show CDR1 as LGHDT and CDR2 as YNNKEL (reference sequence). The CDR3 loop spans 14 amino acids. CDR3 nucleotide sequence: TGTGCCAGCAGCCCGCGGGGGGGCTCGGATACGCAGTATTTT. Translation gives CASSPRGGSDTQYF.

This chain links TRBV11-3 with TRBJ2-7; TRBD2 might be the D (6 bases). Per the germline V gene, CDR1 is SGHNT and CDR2 is YENEEA. The CDR3 consists of 17 residues. Trimming pared 8 bases from V and 6 bases from J, leaving 29 bases between. CDR3 protein: CASLCGERGGAFGEQYF. In nucleotides, the CDR3 is TGTGCCAGCCTCTGTGGGGAAAGGGGAGGAGCTTTTGGCGAGCAGTACTTC. The whole variable domain, filled in from reference TRBV11-3 and TRBJ2-7, reads EAGVVQSPRYKIIEKKQPVAFWCNPISGHNTLYWYLQNLGQGPELLIRYENEEAVDDSQLPKDRFSAERLKGVDSTLKIQPAELGDSAVYLCASLCGERGGAFGEQYFGPGTRLTVT.

The chain recombines TRBV24-1 with TRBJ2-5; 9 bases are a match to TRBD2. The trim removed 3 bases at V and 1 base at J, leaving 5 bases unmatched. Germline V gene data show CDR1 as KGHDR and CDR2 as SFDVKD. The CDR3 consists of 16 residues. This chain's CDR3 is CATSDPAGGTQETQYF. In DNA, the CDR3 is TGTGCCACCAGTGATCCGGCGGGGGGGACCCAAGAGACCCAGTACTTC.

This chain links TRBV28 with TRBJ2-3, with D hard to call. Trimming took 2 bases from V and 6 from J, leaving 18 bases between them. CDR3 length equals 16 residues. Looked up from germline, CDR1 is MDHEN and CDR2 is SYDVKM. The CDR3 reads CASSLARVRSQDTQYF. The CDR3 DNA follows: TGTGCCAGCAGTTTAGCTAGGGTGAGGTCCCAGGATACGCAGTATTTT.

The chain couples TRBV7-9 to TRBJ1-6; no clear D gene. With 5 bases removed from V and 7 bases from J, the gap between germline ends came to 9 bases. The CDR3 runs 13 residues. Germline V gene data show CDR1 as SEHNR and CDR2 as FQNEAQ (reference sequence). The CDR3 spells CASSLTANSPLHF. The CDR3 DNA reads as TGTGCCAGCAGCCTCACGGCGAATTCACCCCTCCACTTT.

The rearrangement links TRBV6-6 to TRBJ1-4; TRBD1 aligns across 7 bases. V was pared by 5 bases and J by 4 bases, with 1 base of the junction left unmatched. Germline V gene sequence: CDR1 MNHNY, CDR2 SVGAGI (reference sequence). This CDR3 spans 13 amino acids. Here the CDR3 DNA reads TGTGCCAGCAGTCGACAGGGTAATGAAAAACTGTTTTTT. It yields the protein CASSRQGNEKLFF.

The chain is built from TRBV30 and TRBJ2-3; the D gene is possibly TRBD2 (5 bases). Trimming shortened V by 3 bases and J by 2 bases, and 18 bases separated the two germline ends. CDR1 is GTSNPN, CDR2 SVGIG, per germline (reference sequence). The CDR3 extends over 16 amino acids. The chain's CDR3 is CAWRTGIPTDTDTQYF. The CDR3 DNA follows: TGTGCCTGGAGAACCGGGATCCCGACCGACACAGATACGCAGTATTTT. The whole variable domain, remainder taken from reference TRBV30 and TRBJ2-3, is SQTIHQWPATLVQPVGSPLSLECTVEGTSNPNLYWYRQAAGRGLQLLFYSVGIGQISSEVPQNLSASRPQDRQFILSSKKLLLSDSGFYLCAWRTGIPTDTDTQYFGPGTRLTVL.

This chain connects TRBV7-2 to TRBJ2-4; 7 bases match TRBD1. J lost 7 bases, V lost 5 bases, and 8 bases had no gene match. CDR1 is SGHTA, CDR2 FQGNSA, per germline. CDR3 length: 14 residues. The DNA of the CDR3 is TGTGCCAGCAGCCCAGGACAGGTGGGGAACATTCAGTACTTC. Translated, it gives CASSPGQVGNIQYF.